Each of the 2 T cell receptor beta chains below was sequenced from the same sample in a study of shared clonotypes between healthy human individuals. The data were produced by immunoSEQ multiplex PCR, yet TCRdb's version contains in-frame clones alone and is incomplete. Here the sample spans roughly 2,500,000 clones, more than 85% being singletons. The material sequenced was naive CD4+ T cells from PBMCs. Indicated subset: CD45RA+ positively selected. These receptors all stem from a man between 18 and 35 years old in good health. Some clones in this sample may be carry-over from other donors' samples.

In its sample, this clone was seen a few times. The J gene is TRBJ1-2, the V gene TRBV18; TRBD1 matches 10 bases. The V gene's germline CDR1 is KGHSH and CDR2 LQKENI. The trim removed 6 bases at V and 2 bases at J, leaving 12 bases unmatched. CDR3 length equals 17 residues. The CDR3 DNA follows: TGTGCCAGCTCCCCCACCGGGACAGGGGTGCTCAACTATGGCTACACCTTC. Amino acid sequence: CASSPTGTGVLNYGYTF.

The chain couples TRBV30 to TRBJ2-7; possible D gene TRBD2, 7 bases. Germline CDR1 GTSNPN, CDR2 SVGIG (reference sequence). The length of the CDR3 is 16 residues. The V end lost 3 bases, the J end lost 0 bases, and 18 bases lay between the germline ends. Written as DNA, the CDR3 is TGTGCCTGGAGGTTAGGGGGGGGCCAGCCCTCCTACGAGCAGTACTTC. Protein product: CAWRLGGGQPSYEQYF.